Below are 17 T cell receptor beta chains sequenced from a single sample in a study of CD8 T cells in Susac syndrome. Reverse transcription used 0.5 to 1 ug RNA and random hexamers. TCRdb recomputed calls from the immunoSEQ multiplex PCR reads with MiXCR, one row per CDR3 protein. The sample consists of about 120,000 distinct CDR3 sequences, 94% of them appearing once. The sequenced material came from CD4+ T cells from PBMCs. These receptors were collected from a human donor in good health.

The CDR3 reads CASIAVAPANYGYTF. The CDR3 DNA reads TGTGCCAGCATAGCGGTGGCACCAGCTAACTATGGCTACACCTTC. This chain links TRBV25-1 with TRBJ1-2; D remains unclear. The ends were cut back, 7 bases at V and 0 bases at J, with 15 bases in the middle. The CDR3 sequence is 15 residues long. Germline V gene lookup returns CDR1 MGHDK and CDR2 SYGVNS.

This clonotype was observed once. In DNA form, the CDR3 reads TGTGCCAGCGGACTAGCGGGAGGGCTAGGAGGAACCGGGGAGCTGTTTTTT. Amino acid sequence: CASGLAGGLGGTGELFF. V is TRBV6-1 and J is TRBJ2-2; 15 bases line up with TRBD2. Trimming took 8 bases from V and 5 from J; bases not matched to a gene: 9. The CDR3 runs to 17 residues. Germline-derived CDR1 and CDR2 are MNHNS and SASEGT.

This chain uses TRBV6-5 with TRBJ1-6; tentatively, D is TRBD1 (6 bases). Germline V CDR1 and CDR2: MNHEY, SVGAGI. The CDR3 is made up of 16 amino acids. The V end lost 5 bases, the J end lost 10 bases, and 21 bases lay between the germline ends. CDR3 sequence: CASSHDPGHRNSPLHF. CDR3 in DNA: TGTGCCAGCAGTCACGACCCGGGACACCGGAACTCACCCCTCCACTTT.

V gene TRBV7-8 combines with J gene TRBJ2-1; D is perhaps TRBD1 (7 bases). Trimming stripped 4 bases from V and 6 bases from J, with 13 bases between. From germline, CDR1 is SGHVS and CDR2 FQNEAQ. The CDR3 is 14 amino acids. CDR3 nucleotides: TGTGCCAGCAGCTCGGAGGGGGCAGTCAATGAGCAGTTCTTC. Its protein product is CASSSEGAVNEQFF.

V is TRBV19 and J is TRBJ2-7, with TRBD2 matching 8 bases. The CDR3 totals 15 residues. Germline V gene lookup returns CDR1 LNHDA and CDR2 SQIVND (reference sequence). J gave up 1 base and V 5 bases, and 7 bases lay outside the gene matches. The CDR3 region has the DNA TGTGCCAGTAGTCGGGAGGGGGGCTTTTCCTACGAGCAGTACTTC. It specifies CASSREGGFSYEQYF.

The chain links TRBV3-1 to TRBJ1-5; a weak D match, TRBD1 (6 bases). CDR3 length: 16 amino acids. CDR1 and CDR2 from the germline V gene are LGHDT and YNNKEL (reference sequence). Between the trimmed V and J ends, which lost 4 bases and 2 bases, there was a span of 15 bases. CDR3 DNA: TGTGCCAGCAGCCCCTCCGGGGGGCAACGCAATCAGCCCCAGCATTTT. Encoded protein: CASSPSGGQRNQPQHF.

This clonotype came up a few times. This chain links TRBV24-1 with TRBJ2-7, with D unresolved. V gave up 5 bases and J gave up 2 bases, with 9 bases separating them. The CDR3 consists of 13 residues. Germline V gene sequence: CDR1 KGHDR, CDR2 SFDVKD. The CDR3 sequence is CATSGQPTYEQYF. The CDR3 nucleotides are TGTGCCACCAGTGGCCAGCCTACCTACGAGCAGTACTTC.

The V gene is TRBV6-1, the J gene TRBJ2-1; D might be TRBD1 (5 bases). CDR3 size: 14 residues. CDR1 is MNHNS and CDR2 is SASEGT in the germline V gene. V was shortened by 4 bases and J by 8 bases, with 15 bases between the two germline ends. This CDR3 reads CASSVRTSNYEQFF. The CDR3, as DNA: TGTGCCAGCAGTGTTCGGACATCCAATTATGAGCAGTTCTTC.

The chain links TRBV11-1 to TRBJ2-5, with TRBD1 matching over 10 bases. Trimming removed 5 bases from V and 5 bases from J; junction bases left unmatched: 8. The V gene's germline CDR1 is SGHAT and CDR2 FQDESV (reference sequence). The CDR3 covers 15 residues. The DNA of the CDR3 is TGTGCCAGCAGCCCCGGGACAGGGGATCGGGAGACCCAGTACTTC. Amino acid sequence: CASSPGTGDRETQYF.

The chain couples TRBV6-6 to TRBJ2-3; D is undetermined. Trimming pared 6 bases from V and 0 bases from J, leaving 13 bases between. Germline loops: CDR1 MNHNY, CDR2 SVGAGI (reference sequence). The CDR3 runs 15 residues. The CDR3 bases are TGTGCCAGCAGCCCCGGGCCCCAGAGCACAGATACGCAGTATTTT. Encoded protein: CASSPGPQSTDTQYF.

This chain joins TRBV6-6 and TRBJ2-5, with TRBD1 identical over 8 bases. The CDR3 covers 13 residues. V lost 7 bases, J lost 3 bases, and 4 bases stayed unmatched. Germline V gives CDR1 MNHNY, CDR2 SVGAGI (reference sequence). DNA of the CDR3: TGTGCCAGCACTCGGGACAGGAAAGAGACCCAGTACTTC. This gives the protein CASTRDRKETQYF.

The chain links TRBV12-3 or TRBV12-4 to TRBJ2-5; a weak D match, TRBD1 (6 bases). This CDR3 comprises 14 residues. V lost 5 bases and J lost 1, with 11 bases in between. The CDR3 sequence: CASSPQGPQETQYF. The CDR3 DNA reads as TGTGCCAGCAGTCCACAGGGCCCCCAAGAGACCCAGTACTTC.

Only a few counts were recorded for this clonotype. The chain couples TRBV29-1 to TRBJ2-5, with 7 bases fitting TRBD1. Germline V gene sequence: CDR1 SQVTM, CDR2 ANQGSEA. The CDR3 extends over 13 amino acids. J lost 5 bases, V lost 3 bases, and 6 bases had no gene match. This CDR3 reads CSVEKGAGETQYF. The CDR3 DNA reads TGCAGCGTTGAGAAGGGGGCAGGGGAGACCCAGTACTTC.

The chain links TRBV5-6 to TRBJ1-1; no clear D. Trimming removed 1 base from V and 2 bases from J, with 0 bases in between. This CDR3 has 11 residues. The germline gives CDR1 SGHDT, CDR2 YYEEEE. CDR3 protein: CASSLNTEAFF. The CDR3 DNA follows: TGTGCCAGCAGCTTGAACACTGAAGCTTTCTTT.

The chain uses TRBV6-6 and TRBJ2-5, with TRBD2 matching over 8 bases. The length of the CDR3 is 15 residues. Germline-derived CDR1 and CDR2 are MNHNY and SVGAGI (reference sequence). The V segment lost 7 bases and the J segment 5 bases; nucleotides outside the gene matches: 12. DNA for the CDR3: TGTGCCAGCACCCACTACGGACTAGCTGAGGAGACCCAGTACTTC. Translation gives CASTHYGLAEETQYF.

This chain uses TRBV7-3 with TRBJ2-5; 15 bases map to TRBD2. Looked up from germline, CDR1 is SGHTA and CDR2 is FQGTGA. The CDR3 contains 17 residues. V trimming: 5 bases; J trimming: 4 bases; junction bases outside the gene matches: 8. The CDR3 here is CASSPLGLAGGRETQYF. In DNA, the CDR3 is TGTGCCAGCAGCCCTTTGGGACTAGCGGGAGGTCGAGAGACCCAGTACTTC.

The chain links TRBV27 to TRBJ2-5; 11 bases are shared with TRBD2. The CDR3 covers 15 residues. V trimming: 6 bases; J trimming: 3 bases; junction bases outside the gene matches: 6. CDR1 is MNHEY, CDR2 SMNVEV, per germline (reference sequence). CDR3 nucleotides: TGTGCCAGCAGGGGGGTGACTAGCGGGAAAGAGACCCAGTACTTC. Translation: CASRGVTSGKETQYF.